These T cell receptor beta chains were read from a single sample in a study of cytomegalovirus exposure and HLA in healthy donors. Sequencing was performed with immunoSEQ multiplex PCR; in TCRdb, only in-frame clones are kept and a portion is missing. The sample shows some 120,000 clones, 17% of them seen only once. The source material was PBMCs. These receptors all come from a female donor in good health and CMV-seropositive. CDR3s include the opening cysteine and the closing phenylalanine or tryptophan. The order of the fields is D gene, J gene, V gene, clone size, CDR3 DNA, CDR3 protein. D genes are given only for firm matches. For some rows the clone size is stated as once, few or many, or as a class when expanded; others skip it.

TRBD1 | TRBJ2-3 | TRBV5-6 | few | TGTGCCAGCAGCCCACCGGGACAGGGGGATGGGCAGTATTTT | CASSPPGQGDGQYF
NA | TRBJ1-1 | TRBV5-1 | NA | TGCGCCAGCAGCTTGGGCGATTCTGAAGCTTTCTTT | CASSLGDSEAFF
NA | TRBJ2-3 | TRBV7-9 | NA | TGTGCCAGCAGCTTAGTCGGGGATACGCAGTATTTT | CASSLVGDTQYF
TRBD2 | TRBJ2-1 | TRBV27 | NA | TGTGCCAGCAGCCTCGGGACTAGCGGAGGGAATGAGCAGTTCTTC | CASSLGTSGGNEQFF
NA | TRBJ2-2 | TRBV18 | NA | TGTGCCAGCTCACCCAATCCCGTTACAATAAACGGGGAGCTGTTTTTT | CASSPNPVTINGELFF
NA | TRBJ1-1 | TRBV19 | few | TGTGCCAGTAGTATAGGTAGCAGCCGGGGGAACACTGAAGCTTTCTTT | CASSIGSSRGNTEAFF
TRBD1 | TRBJ2-6 | TRBV7-3 | few | TGTGCCAGCAGCCCGGACAGGTACGCTGTCTCTGGGGCCAACGTCCTGACTTTC | CASSPDRYAVSGANVLTF
NA | TRBJ2-7 | TRBV2 | once | TGTGCCAGCAGGGCTATACAGGCCCACCCTCGTAGTAAGTACTTC | CASRAIQAHPRSKYF
NA | TRBJ1-5 | TRBV2 | NA | TGTGCCAGCACAGGTACGGTCCTGGGTCAGCCCCAGCATTTT | CASTGTVLGQPQHF
NA | TRBJ2-2 | TRBV7-9 | few | TGTGCCAGCAGCTTGGCCATCGGGGAGCTGTTTTTT | CASSLAIGELFF
TRBD1 | TRBJ1-1 | TRBV29-1 | few | TGCAGCGAGGGGCCAGGGGGTATAGGGAACACTGAAGCTTTCTTT | CSEGPGGIGNTEAFF
TRBD1 | TRBJ2-7 | TRBV11-1 | few | TGTGCCAGCAGCGAACACAGGGGGAAAGACTACGAGCAGTACTTC | CASSEHRGKDYEQYF
NA | TRBJ2-3 | TRBV4-2 | NA | TGTGCCAGCAGCCACCCTATGGGGGGGGCCATCACAGATACGCAGTATTTT | CASSHPMGGAITDTQYF
TRBD1 | TRBJ2-2 | TRBV30 | few | TGTGCCTGGAAGACAGGGGAGGACACCGGGGAGCTGTTTTTT | CAWKTGEDTGELFF
NA | TRBJ1-1 | TRBV7-9 | NA | TGTGCCAGCAGCTTAATTCAGGTGAACACTGAAGCTTTCTTT | CASSLIQVNTEAFF
TRBD1 | TRBJ2-7 | TRBV28 | NA | TGTGCCAGCAGTGTGGACAGGGACTACGAGCAGTACTTC | CASSVDRDYEQYF
NA | TRBJ2-7 | TRBV4-1 | few | TGCGCCAGCAGCCAAGATGTTCCCCCATACGAGCAGTACTTC | CASSQDVPPYEQYF
NA | TRBJ1-3 | TRBV5-1 | NA | TGCGCCAGCAGCTTGGATGGCCGACACTCTGGAAACACCATATATTTT | CASSLDGRHSGNTIYF
TRBD1 | TRBJ2-5 | TRBV4-3 | NA | TGCGCCAGCAGCCAGGGGACAGGGGCGCAAGAGACCCAGTACTTC | CASSQGTGAQETQYF
NA | TRBJ2-1 | TRBV28 | NA | TGTGCCAGCAGAAGCGGACAGCACAATGAGCAGTTCTTC | CASRSGQHNEQFF
NA | TRBJ1-2 | TRBV30 | few | TGTGCCTGGAGTGTAGGTCAAACAGGTCCCTATGGCTACACCTTC | CAWSVGQTGPYGYTF
NA | TRBJ1-6 | TRBV6-5 | few | TGTGCCAGCAGTTACTCGACTGGGGCCAATAATTCACCCCTCCACTTT | CASSYSTGANNSPLHF
TRBD2 | TRBJ2-7 | TRBV4-1 | NA | TGCGCCAGCAGCCAGCGACTAGCGGGAGGGTCTAAAGAGCAGTACTTC | CASSQRLAGGSKEQYF
TRBD2 | TRBJ2-7 | TRBV15 | few | TGTGCCACCAGCAGAGATTTAGGGCTAGCGGGGGGGCACGAGCAGTACTTC | CATSRDLGLAGGHEQYF
NA | TRBJ1-3 | TRBV28 | NA | TGTGCCAGCAGTTTTAGCTCTGGAAACACCATATATTTT | CASSFSSGNTIYF
NA | TRBJ2-5 | TRBV9 | few | TGTGCCAGCAGCGTAGGAGGAAGGGGCAGGATAGAGACCCAGTACTTC | CASSVGGRGRIETQYF
TRBD1 | TRBJ2-7 | TRBV19 | NA | TGTGCCAGTATGGGACAGGGAGGGAATTACGAGCAGTACTTC | CASMGQGGNYEQYF
TRBD2 | TRBJ2-1 | TRBV7-6 | few | TGTGCCAGCAGCATTTTTCAGGGAGGGCTGGGGGATGAGCAGTTCTTC | CASSIFQGGLGDEQFF
NA | TRBJ1-1 | TRBV28 | NA | TGTGCCAGCAGCTCAGGGATCATGAACACTGAAGCTTTCTTT | CASSSGIMNTEAFF